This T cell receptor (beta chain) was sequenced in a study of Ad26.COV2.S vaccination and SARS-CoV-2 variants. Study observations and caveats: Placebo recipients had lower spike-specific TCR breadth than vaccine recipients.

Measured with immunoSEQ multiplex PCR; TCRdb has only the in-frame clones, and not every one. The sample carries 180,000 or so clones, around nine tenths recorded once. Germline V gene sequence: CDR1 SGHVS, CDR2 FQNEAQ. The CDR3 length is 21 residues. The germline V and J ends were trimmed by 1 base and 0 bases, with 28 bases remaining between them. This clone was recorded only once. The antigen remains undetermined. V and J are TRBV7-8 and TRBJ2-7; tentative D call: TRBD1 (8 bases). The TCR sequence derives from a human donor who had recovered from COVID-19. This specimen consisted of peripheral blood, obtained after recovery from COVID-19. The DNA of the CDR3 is TGTGCCAGCAGCTTAGGGACAGGGAGTAGACTGCTAGCGGACATCTCCTACGAGCAGTACTTC. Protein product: CASSLGTGSRLLADISYEQYF.